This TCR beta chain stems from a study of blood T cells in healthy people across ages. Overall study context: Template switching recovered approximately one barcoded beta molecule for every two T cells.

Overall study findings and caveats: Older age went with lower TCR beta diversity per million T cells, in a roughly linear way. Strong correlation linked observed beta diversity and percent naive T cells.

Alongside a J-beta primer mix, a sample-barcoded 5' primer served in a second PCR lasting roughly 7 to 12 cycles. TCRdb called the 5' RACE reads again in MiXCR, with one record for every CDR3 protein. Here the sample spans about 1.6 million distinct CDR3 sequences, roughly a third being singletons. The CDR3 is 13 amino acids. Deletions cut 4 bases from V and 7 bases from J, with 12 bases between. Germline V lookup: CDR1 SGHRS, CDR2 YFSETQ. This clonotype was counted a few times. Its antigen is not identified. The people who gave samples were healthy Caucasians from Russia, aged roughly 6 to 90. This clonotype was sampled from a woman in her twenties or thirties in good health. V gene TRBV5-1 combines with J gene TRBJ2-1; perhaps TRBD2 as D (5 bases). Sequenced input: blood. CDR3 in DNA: TGCGCCAGCAGCGTACTCTCGGGGAATGAGCAGTTCTTC. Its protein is CASSVLSGNEQFF.